The subject of this entry is one T cell receptor (beta chain). What it binds is unknown. The entry originates in a study of CD8 T cells in Susac syndrome. Sequencing of TCR beta, carried out with a high-throughput approach, was applied to CD8+ and CD4+ T cells from the blood. The CD8+ and CD4+ T cells were isolated magnetically using a negative isolation approach, whereas the TEMRA cells were enriched by FACS. When the RNA was reverse transcribed, random hexamers were used with an input of about 0.45 to 1 ug. Amplification of TCR beta CDR3 was carried out by immunoSEQ multiplex PCR, which covered 54 Vbeta and 13 Jbeta segments. One entry per CDR3 protein, called by TCRdb with MiXCR from the immunoSEQ multiplex PCR reads. The table records hundreds of thousands of distinct CDR3 sequences, just over 90% of them present only once. Study-level findings and limits: As acknowledged by the study, its TCR sequencing and HLA analysis included a relatively small number of individuals.

V lost 1 base, J lost 4 bases, and 10 bases lay in between. The V gene's germline CDR1 is LGHDT and CDR2 YNNKEL (reference sequence). This CDR3 contains 14 residues. This receptor was identified in a human donor with multiple sclerosis. The source material was CD4+ T cells from PBMCs. The chain couples TRBV3-1 to TRBJ1-2, with no clear D. The CDR3 region has the DNA TGTGCCAGCAGCCAAGGCGACACCTTCTATGGCTACACCTTC. As protein: CASSQGDTFYGYTF.